Shown below are 19 T cell receptor beta chains from a single sample sequenced in a study of blood T cell repertoires in COVID-19. Profiled with immunoSEQ multiplex PCR; TCRdb holds only in-frame clones, not every one. The sample contains over 250,000 clones, roughly 85% of which appear only once. Material for sequencing was peripheral blood. These receptors were collected from a human donor in a cohort sampled during active COVID-19.

V is TRBV19 and J is TRBJ2-1; TRBD2 matches at 8 bases. Germline-derived CDR1 and CDR2 are LNHDA and SQIVND (reference sequence). J gave up 0 bases and V 2 bases, and 3 bases lay outside the gene matches. The CDR3 totals 16 residues. The CDR3 DNA reads TGTGCCAGTAGTATAAGGCTAGCGGGCTCCTACAATGAGCAGTTCTTC. Protein product: CASSIRLAGSYNEQFF.

V gene TRBV2 combines with J gene TRBJ1-4, with a tentative D call TRBD1 (6 bases). V lost 4 bases and J lost 8, with 17 bases in between. This CDR3 has 15 residues. Germline values: CDR1 SNHLY, CDR2 FYNNEI. This CDR3 is CASSAQQNTGEKLFF. As DNA, the CDR3 is TGTGCCAGCAGTGCACAGCAGAATACAGGGGAAAAACTGTTTTTT.

This chain uses TRBV13 with TRBJ2-4, with unresolved D. Germline V gives CDR1 PRHDT, CDR2 FYEKMQ (reference sequence). V was shortened by 0 bases and J by 0 bases, with 12 bases between the two germline ends. The CDR3 loop spans 17 amino acids. CDR3 amino acids: CASSLGLGSLAKNIQYF. CDR3 nucleotide sequence: TGTGCCAGCAGCTTAGGCCTTGGCAGTTTAGCCAAAAACATTCAGTACTTC. Using reference TRBV13 and TRBJ2-4 for the parts outside the CDR3, the full variable domain is AAGVIQSPRHLIKEKRETATLKCYPIPRHDTVYWYQQGPGQDPQFLISFYEKMQSDKGSIPDRFSAQQFSDYHSELNMSSLELGDSALYFCASSLGLGSLAKNIQYFGAGTRLSVL.

V and J are TRBV9 and TRBJ2-6; TRBD1 might be the D (5 bases). Germline CDR1 reads SGDLS; CDR2 reads YYNGEE. The V end was cut by 2 bases, the J end by 0 bases, with 6 bases between. The CDR3 loop spans 15 amino acids. The DNA of the CDR3 is TGTGCCAGCAGCGTGGACAACTCTGGGGCCAACGTCCTGACTTTC. Translation gives CASSVDNSGANVLTF.

The chain is built from TRBV30 and TRBJ1-5; TRBD1 matches 10 bases. The CDR3 consists of 15 residues. V dropped 2 bases and J dropped 7; count of bases not matched to a gene: 8. The germline gives CDR1 GTSNPN, CDR2 SVGIG (reference sequence). The CDR3 DNA sequence: TGTGCCTGGAGTAGAGGACAGGGGGGGCAGCAGCCCCAGCATTTT. Protein product: CAWSRGQGGQQPQHF.

This clone was seen only once. V gene TRBV4-2 combines with J gene TRBJ1-1; no clear D. Between the trimmed V and J ends, which lost 4 bases and 3 bases, there was a span of 3 bases. The V gene's germline CDR1 is LGHNA and CDR2 YNFKEQ. CDR3 length equals 11 residues. CDR3 nucleotides: TGTGCCAGCAGCCGCGACACTGAAGCTTTCTTT. This codes for CASSRDTEAFF.

CDR3 protein: CASIRTRSLSYTF. The CDR3 DNA reads TGTGCCAGCATCCGGACTCGGTCCCTTAGCTACACCTTC. V is TRBV6-6 and J is TRBJ1-2; D is undetermined. This CDR3 is built from 13 residues. The V end was cut by 7 bases, the J end by 9 bases, with 18 bases between. From germline, CDR1 is MNHNY and CDR2 SVGAGI (reference sequence).

This rearrangement joins TRBV6-1 to TRBJ2-7; tentatively, D is TRBD1 (6 bases). Germline V CDR1 and CDR2: MNHNS, SASEGT. The CDR3 covers 15 residues. The V gene lost 2 bases and the J gene lost 5 bases, with 16 bases spanning the gap. The CDR3 nucleotides read TGTGCCAGCAGTGAAACAGGGACACCCACGAACGAGCAGTACTTC. Encoded protein: CASSETGTPTNEQYF.

The chain recombines TRBV6-5 with TRBJ1-5; 12 bases map to TRBD1. The V segment lost 5 bases and the J segment 6 bases; nucleotides outside the gene matches: 5. The CDR3 extends over 15 amino acids. Germline V lookup: CDR1 MNHEY, CDR2 SVGAGI. The CDR3 region has the DNA TGTGCCAGCAGTCCCGGGACAGGGGGCTTTCAGCCCCAGCATTTT. Its translation is CASSPGTGGFQPQHF.

The chain has TRBV5-5 and TRBJ2-2; 9 bases fit TRBD1. V was pared by 4 bases and J by 5 bases, with 18 bases of the junction left unmatched. The CDR3 is 19 residues long. Germline V gene data show CDR1 as SGHKS and CDR2 as YYEKEE (reference sequence). CDR3 residues: CASSLLGTGRVRGTGELFF. CDR3 nucleotide sequence: TGTGCCAGCAGCCTCCTCGGGACAGGGAGAGTCCGAGGGACCGGGGAGCTGTTTTTT.

Here the CDR3 DNA reads TGTGCCAGCAGCGGACTGAGCCCTAGGACAGGGGGCTTTCAAGAGACCCAGTACTTC. This translates into CASSGLSPRTGGFQETQYF. This sequence joins TRBV3-1 (or the pseudogene TRBV3-2) and TRBJ2-5, with TRBD1 matching over 11 bases. The CDR3 runs to 19 residues. V was pared by 5 bases and J by 2 bases, with 16 bases of the junction left unmatched. CDR1 is LGHDT and CDR2 is YNNKEL in the germline V gene (reference sequence).

The chain is built from TRBV7-9 and TRBJ2-7; D might be TRBD1 (6 bases). Deletions cut 4 bases from V and 3 bases from J, with 10 bases between. The CDR3 runs to 13 residues. Germline V gene data show CDR1 as SEHNR and CDR2 as FQNEAQ (reference sequence). The CDR3 spells CASSSPGDYEQYF. CDR3 in DNA: TGTGCCAGCAGCTCTCCAGGGGACTACGAGCAGTACTTC.

This chain connects TRBV23-1 to TRBJ2-1, with 8 bases that match TRBD2. TRBV23-1 has ORF status, its function being uncertain. The length of the CDR3 is 14 residues. With 4 bases clipped from V and 8 bases from J, the junction kept 7 bases outside the gene matches. The CDR3 sequence: CASSRREALDEQFF. The CDR3 DNA reads as TGCGCCAGCAGTCGGCGGGAGGCCCTCGATGAGCAGTTCTTC.

In its sample, this clone was seen once. CDR3 coding DNA: TGCGCCAGCAGCCCCCGGACGGACAGAATTGGGACCCAGTACTTC. Residues: CASSPRTDRIGTQYF. The rearrangement links TRBV5-1 to TRBJ2-5; a weak D match, TRBD1 (6 bases). Germline V gives CDR1 SGHRS, CDR2 YFSETQ. The CDR3 length is 15 residues. V dropped 4 bases and J dropped 7 bases, with 20 bases sitting between them.

The J gene is TRBJ1-1, the V gene TRBV6-5; tentatively, D is TRBD1 (6 bases). V dropped 2 bases and J dropped 1 base, with 8 bases sitting between them. Germline values: CDR1 MNHEY, CDR2 SVGAGI. This CDR3 has 14 residues. The DNA for the CDR3 is TGTGCCAGCAGTTACCTGGACAGGAACACTGAAGCTTTCTTT. It encodes CASSYLDRNTEAFF.

This clone was observed once. The CDR3 DNA reads TGCGCCAGCCGATATAGGGCCCTCAGCGGGAGCAGCTCCTACAATGAGCAGTTCTTC. This gives the protein CASRYRALSGSSSYNEQFF. This chain uses TRBV4-1 with TRBJ2-1, with 8 bases matching TRBD2. V shed 8 bases and J 0 bases; nucleotides not matched to a gene: 18. Germline CDR1 is MGHRA and CDR2 is YSYEKL. This CDR3 has 19 amino acids.

The rearrangement uses TRBV6-5 and TRBJ2-2; D gene ambiguous. Trimming removed 7 bases at V and 8 bases at J, with 11 bases between. The CDR3 has 12 residues. Germline CDR1 is MNHEY and CDR2 is SVGAGI. The CDR3 here is CASILDFGELFF. CDR3 DNA: TGTGCCAGCATCCTCGACTTTGGGGAGCTGTTTTTT.

The chain carries TRBV7-2 and TRBJ2-1, with TRBD1 matching over 7 bases. This CDR3 comprises 13 residues. V shed 5 bases, J shed 6 bases, and the junction held 4 bases outside the gene matches. Germline CDR1 reads SGHTA; CDR2 reads FQGNSA. In DNA, the CDR3 is TGTGCCAGCAGCCTCAACAGGGGCAATGAGCAGTTCTTC. Translated, it gives CASSLNRGNEQFF.

V usage is TRBV18 and J usage is TRBJ2-1, with 8 bases aligning to TRBD2. The germline V gene has CDR1 KGHSH and CDR2 LQKENI. Trimming at V came to 3 bases and at J to 5 bases, leaving 6 bases not matched to a gene. This CDR3 is 15 amino acids long. CDR3 in amino acids: CASSPIAGYNNEQFF. CDR3 nucleotide sequence: TGTGCCAGCTCACCGATAGCGGGATACAACAATGAGCAGTTCTTC.